This TCR beta chain comes out of a study of radiation and T cells in renal cell carcinoma. Regarding the study as a whole: In blood, top tumor clones expanded by 2 weeks, shrinking by 4. Pretreatment tumor biopsies were lacking, so baseline clonotypes are unknown.

Assay used: immunoSEQ multiplex PCR; TCRdb lists only in-frame clones, some missing. The data contain tens of thousands of clones, over 65% of them singletons. Time point meaning: baseline pretreatment blood. Treatment given: 15 Gy SBRT to primary tumor, nephrectomy 4 weeks later. Serial blood draws occurred at baseline and 2 and 4 weeks post-SBRT. This renal cell carcinoma was of the clear cell type. As for this clone: What it binds is not known.

V lost 8 bases, J lost 11 bases, and 9 bases lay in between. The CDR3 sequence is 10 residues long. In germline, CDR1 is MDHEN, CDR2 SYDVKM. This clonotype originated in a man aged 60 to 69 with renal cell carcinoma. V is TRBV28 and J is TRBJ1-4; no clear D gene. The material was blood, obtained from a patient whose treatment included radiotherapy and nephrectomy. The CDR3 DNA follows: TGTGCCAGCTTTTCGGAGAAACTGTTTTTT. It is translated as CASFSEKLFF.